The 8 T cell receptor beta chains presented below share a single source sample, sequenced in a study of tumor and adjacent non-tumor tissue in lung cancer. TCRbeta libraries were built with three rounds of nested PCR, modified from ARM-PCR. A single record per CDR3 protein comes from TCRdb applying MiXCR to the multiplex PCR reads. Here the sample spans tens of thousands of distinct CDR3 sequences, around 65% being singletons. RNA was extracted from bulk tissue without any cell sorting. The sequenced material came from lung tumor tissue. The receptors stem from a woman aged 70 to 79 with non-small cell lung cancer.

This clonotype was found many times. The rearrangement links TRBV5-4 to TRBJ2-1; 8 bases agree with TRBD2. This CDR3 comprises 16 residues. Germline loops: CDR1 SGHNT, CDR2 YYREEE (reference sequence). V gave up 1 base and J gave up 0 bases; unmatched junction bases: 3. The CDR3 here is CASSLRSGSSYNEQFF. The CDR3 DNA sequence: TGTGCCAGCAGCTTGAGAAGCGGGAGCTCCTACAATGAGCAGTTCTTC.

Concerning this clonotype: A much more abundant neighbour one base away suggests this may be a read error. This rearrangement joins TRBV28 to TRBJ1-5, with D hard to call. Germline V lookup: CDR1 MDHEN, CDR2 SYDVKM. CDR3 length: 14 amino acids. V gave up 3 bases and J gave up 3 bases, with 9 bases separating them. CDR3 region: CASSFPASNQPQHF. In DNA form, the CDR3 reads TGTGCCAGCAGTTTCCCCGCCTCCAATCAGCCCCAGCATTTT.

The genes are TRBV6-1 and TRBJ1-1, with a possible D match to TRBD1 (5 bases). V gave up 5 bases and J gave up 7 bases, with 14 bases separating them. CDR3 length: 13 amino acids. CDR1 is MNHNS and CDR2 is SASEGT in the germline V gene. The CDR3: CASSRDWDVEAFF. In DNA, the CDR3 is TGTGCCAGCAGTCGGGACTGGGATGTTGAAGCTTTCTTT.

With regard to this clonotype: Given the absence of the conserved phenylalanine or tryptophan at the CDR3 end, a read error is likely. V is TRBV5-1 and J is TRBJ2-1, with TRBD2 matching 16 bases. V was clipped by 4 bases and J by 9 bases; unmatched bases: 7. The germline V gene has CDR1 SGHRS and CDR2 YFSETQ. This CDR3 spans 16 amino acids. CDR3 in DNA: TGCGCCAGCAGCCCTGGGACTAGCGGGAGGGCCGGTGAGCAGTTCTCC. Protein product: CASSPGTSGRAGEQFS.

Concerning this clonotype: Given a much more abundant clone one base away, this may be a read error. This CDR3 is CASSLEGLAGVGSEQFF. For the CDR3, the DNA is TGTGCCAGCAGCTTGGAGGGACTAGCGGGAGTCGGGAGTGAGCAGTTCTTC. The chain has TRBV5-5 and TRBJ2-1, with TRBD2 matching 14 bases. After removal of 0 bases from V and 9 bases from J, the junction contained 8 bases not matched to a gene. Germline V CDR1 and CDR2: SGHKS, YYEKEE (reference sequence). The CDR3 totals 17 residues.

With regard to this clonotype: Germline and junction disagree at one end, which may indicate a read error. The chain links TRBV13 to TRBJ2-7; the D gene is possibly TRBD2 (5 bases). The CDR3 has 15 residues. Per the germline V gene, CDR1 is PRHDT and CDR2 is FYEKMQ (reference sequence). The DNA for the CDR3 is TGTGCCAGCGGCTTAGTTGCTAGCCCTCGCCACGAGCAGTACTTC. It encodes CASGLVASPRHEQYF. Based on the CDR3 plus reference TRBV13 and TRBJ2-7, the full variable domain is AAGVIQSPRHLIKEKRETATLKCYPIPRHDTVYWYQQGPGQDPQFLISFYEKMQSDKGSIPDRFSAQQFSDYHSELNMSSLELGDSALYFCASGLVASPRHEQYFGPGTRLTVT.

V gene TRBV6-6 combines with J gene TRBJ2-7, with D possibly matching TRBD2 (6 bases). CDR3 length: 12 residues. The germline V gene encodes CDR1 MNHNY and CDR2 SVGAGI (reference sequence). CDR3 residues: CVTRLESYEQYF. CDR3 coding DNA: TGTGTAACAAGACTAGAGAGCTACGAGCAGTACTTC.

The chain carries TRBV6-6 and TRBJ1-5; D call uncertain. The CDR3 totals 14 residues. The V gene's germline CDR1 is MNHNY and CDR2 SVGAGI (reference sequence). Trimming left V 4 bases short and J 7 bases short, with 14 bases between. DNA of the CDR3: TGTGCCAGCAGTTGCCCGAACGGGGTACAGCCCCAGCATTTT. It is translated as CASSCPNGVQPQHF.